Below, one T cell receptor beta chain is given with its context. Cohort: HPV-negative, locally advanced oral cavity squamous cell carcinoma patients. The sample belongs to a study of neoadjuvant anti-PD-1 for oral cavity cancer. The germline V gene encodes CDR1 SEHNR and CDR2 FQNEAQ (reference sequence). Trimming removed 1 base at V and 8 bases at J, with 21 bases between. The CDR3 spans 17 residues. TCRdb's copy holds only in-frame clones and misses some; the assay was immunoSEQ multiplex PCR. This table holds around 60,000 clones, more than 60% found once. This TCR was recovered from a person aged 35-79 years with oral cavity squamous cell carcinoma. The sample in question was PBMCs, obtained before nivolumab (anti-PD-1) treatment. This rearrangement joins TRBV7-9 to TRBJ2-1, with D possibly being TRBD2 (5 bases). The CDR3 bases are TGTGCCAGCAGCTTAGTGGTTCAAGAGGGCCTCTTTGATGAGCAGTTCTTC. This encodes CASSLVVQEGLFDEQFF.